The 22 T cell receptor beta chains presented below share a single source sample, sequenced in a study of cytomegalovirus exposure and HLA in healthy donors (dated by TCRdb to about 2017). The protocol used for the library was the immunoSEQ multiplex PCR assay. The multiplex PCR relied on a mix of 60 forward primers for TCR Vbeta segments and 13 reverse primers for TCR Jbeta segments. TCRdb took over this immuneACCESS table, retaining in-frame rearrangements with V and J assigned. Such tables are incomplete; in checked studies, under half of the missing clones stem from an unresolved V gene, and the remainder is unexplained. Within this sample are about 98,000 clones, with roughly 70% of them counted one time only. About 2.5% of the sample lies in the top ten. Sequenced sample: PBMCs. The receptors come from a man in his fifties or sixties in good health and CMV-seronegative.

This rearrangement joins TRBV5-1 to TRBJ1-4; the D is unclear. Germline V gene lookup returns CDR1 SGHRS and CDR2 YFSETQ. The CDR3 is 14 amino acids. Between the trimmed V and J ends, which lost 0 bases and 8 bases, there was a span of 11 bases. Written as DNA, the CDR3 is TGCGCCAGCAGCTTGGGTCGGCGGTTGGAAAAACTGTTTTTT. Encoded protein: CASSLGRRLEKLFF.

This chain connects TRBV19 to TRBJ1-1; no definite D call. Trimming took 9 bases from V and 1 from J, leaving 9 bases between them. This CDR3 spans 12 amino acids. Germline V CDR1 and CDR2: LNHDA, SQIVND (reference sequence). CDR3 protein: CASRLQNTEAFF. The CDR3, as DNA: TGTGCCAGCAGGCTCCAGAACACTGAAGCTTTCTTT.

In nucleotides, the CDR3 is TGTGCCAGCAGTTTACTAGGACTAGCCGGGAACACCGGGGAGCTGTTTTTT. Its protein product is CASSLLGLAGNTGELFF. This chain links TRBV27 with TRBJ2-2, with 8 nucleotides matching TRBD2. CDR3 size: 17 residues. Germline V gene lookup returns CDR1 MNHEY and CDR2 SMNVEV (reference sequence). J was trimmed by 1 base and V by 2 bases; bases with no gene match: 6.

This clone was counted only a few times. The chain is built from TRBV2 and TRBJ2-7; tentatively, D is TRBD1 (5 bases). There are 15 residues in the CDR3. The V end lost 6 bases, the J end lost 1 base, and 16 bases lay between the germline ends. CDR1 SNHLY and CDR2 FYNNEI come from the germline V gene. The CDR3 loop is CASREQGIGSYEQYF. The DNA of the CDR3 is TGTGCCAGCAGGGAGCAGGGAATCGGATCCTACGAGCAGTACTTC.

This chain uses TRBV4-3 with TRBJ1-1, with 7 bases that match TRBD1. V was clipped by 4 bases and J by 0 bases; unmatched bases: 17. The length of the CDR3 is 19 residues. The germline CDR1 and CDR2 sequences are LGHNA and YSLEER. Written as DNA, the CDR3 is TGCGCCAGCAGCCCCAAGGAGTCAGAACAGGGGTGGATGAACACTGAAGCTTTCTTT. Its translation is CASSPKESEQGWMNTEAFF.

This clone was observed a few times. The chain employs TRBV7-2 and TRBJ1-2, with 10 bases matching TRBD1. The CDR3 spans 15 residues. The germline CDR1 and CDR2 sequences are SGHTA and FQGNSA. V lost 5 bases and J lost 3; bases outside the gene matches: 6. DNA for the CDR3: TGTGCCAGCAGCGGCGGGGACAGGGGTGACTATGGCTACACCTTC. It is translated as CASSGGDRGDYGYTF.

The count of this clone is one. This chain connects TRBV6-1 to TRBJ2-7; a possible D gene is TRBD1 (5 bases). Between the trimmed V and J ends, which lost 4 bases and 1 base, there was a span of 17 bases. The CDR3 spans 16 residues. Germline CDR1 MNHNS, CDR2 SASEGT. Here the CDR3 reads CASSGASLGASYEQYF. The CDR3 DNA is TGTGCCAGCAGTGGGGCCTCCCTAGGGGCATCCTACGAGCAGTACTTC.

This clone was seen only a few times. The rearrangement joins TRBV7-2 to TRBJ2-7, with 7 bases fitting TRBD2. Germline V CDR1 and CDR2: SGHTA, FQGNSA. The CDR3 length is 15 residues. V was pared by 2 bases and J by 2 bases, with 6 bases of the junction left unmatched. The CDR3 DNA follows: TGTGCCAGCAGCTTAAGTAACCGGGGGGCCTACGAGCAGTACTTC. Translation: CASSLSNRGAYEQYF.

V is TRBV15 and J is TRBJ2-1, with D possibly TRBD1 on 6 matching bases. CDR3 length: 15 residues. The V end was cut by 4 bases, the J end by 4 bases, with 14 bases between. CDR1 and CDR2 (germline): LNHNV, YYDKDF (reference sequence). CDR3 amino acids: CATSTARGQYNEQFF. The CDR3 nucleotides read TGTGCCACCAGCACCGCTAGGGGACAATACAATGAGCAGTTCTTC.

The chain employs TRBV5-6 and TRBJ2-2; a possible D gene is TRBD1 (6 bases). Trimming removed 2 bases at V and 6 bases at J, with 14 bases between. Per the germline V gene, CDR1 is SGHDT and CDR2 is YYEEEE. The CDR3 loop spans 15 amino acids. In DNA form, the CDR3 reads TGTGCCAGCAGCTTCTACAGGGTTACCTCCGGGGAGCTGTTTTTT. This codes for CASSFYRVTSGELFF.

V is TRBV28 and J is TRBJ1-5, with D perhaps matching TRBD1 (6 bases). Between the trimmed V and J ends, which lost 2 bases and 2 bases, there was a span of 10 bases. The CDR3 runs to 15 residues. The V gene's germline CDR1 is MDHEN and CDR2 SYDVKM. The CDR3 loop is CASSLPGAGNQPQHF. The CDR3 nucleotides read TGTGCCAGCAGTTTACCAGGGGCTGGCAATCAGCCCCAGCATTTT.

The V gene is TRBV13, the J gene TRBJ2-6; TRBD2 might be the D (5 bases). There are 16 residues in the CDR3. CDR1 is PRHDT and CDR2 is FYEKMQ in the germline V gene (reference sequence). Trimming took off 1 base at V and 2 bases at J, with 9 bases between the two ends. The CDR3 nucleotides are TGTGCCAGCAGCTTAGACACGGGGACTGGGGCCAACGTCCTGACTTTC. Translated, it gives CASSLDTGTGANVLTF.

CDR3 residues: CASSLSPGMGNTIYF. CDR3 bases: TGTGCCAGCAGTTTGAGTCCGGGGATGGGAAACACCATATATTTT. V and J are TRBV28 and TRBJ1-3; D ambiguous. V was trimmed by 3 bases and J by 4 bases, leaving 13 bases between them. The germline V gene has CDR1 MDHEN and CDR2 SYDVKM. There are 15 residues in the CDR3.

The rearrangement uses TRBV4-1 and TRBJ2-5; 12 nucleotides line up with TRBD2. The CDR3 spans 17 residues. Germline V CDR1 and CDR2: MGHRA, YSYEKL. J gave up 2 bases and V 4 bases, and 8 bases lay outside the gene matches. The CDR3 spells CASSRPSSGGAQETQYF. The CDR3 DNA reads TGCGCCAGCAGCCGCCCCTCTAGCGGGGGGGCTCAAGAGACCCAGTACTTC.

The CDR3 coding sequence is TGTGCCAGCAGCTCGGACAGGGGCCATGAAAAACTGTTTTTT. Translated, it gives CASSSDRGHEKLFF. V gene TRBV7-2 combines with J gene TRBJ1-4; 9 bases line up with TRBD1. The CDR3 extends over 14 amino acids. V was clipped by 4 bases and J by 6 bases; unmatched bases: 3. The germline V gene has CDR1 SGHTA and CDR2 FQGNSA.

This clone was counted only a few times. The chain joins TRBV28 to TRBJ1-2; D might be TRBD1 (5 bases). CDR1 MDHEN and CDR2 SYDVKM come from the germline V gene. V lost 5 bases, J lost 2 bases, and 12 bases lay in between. This CDR3 is 14 amino acids long. CDR3 DNA sequence: TGTGCCAGCAGTCCCTCGACAGACAACTATGGCTACACCTTC. The encoded protein is CASSPSTDNYGYTF.

The genes are TRBV27 and TRBJ2-3; 11 nucleotides match TRBD2. V was clipped by 6 bases and J by 2 bases; unmatched bases: 1. The CDR3 spans 14 residues. Germline V gene lookup returns CDR1 MNHEY and CDR2 SMNVEV (reference sequence). CDR3 DNA sequence: TGTGCCAGCAGACTAGCGGGAGTCACAGATACGCAGTATTTT. Translated: CASRLAGVTDTQYF.

The chain joins TRBV10-2 to TRBJ2-7, with TRBD2 as a possible D gene (5 bases). This CDR3 region has 14 residues. Trimming left V 2 bases short and J 7 bases short, with 15 bases between. The germline CDR1 and CDR2 sequences are WSHSY and SAAADI. CDR3 loop: CASSEMGVGGEQYF. The CDR3 DNA reads as TGCGCCAGCAGTGAGATGGGAGTAGGCGGGGAGCAGTACTTC.

The rearrangement uses TRBV6-5 and TRBJ2-1; 8 bases are a match to TRBD2. Germline CDR1 reads MNHEY; CDR2 reads SVGAGI. There are 13 residues in the CDR3. The junction had 7 bases not matched to a gene; V was cut back by 7 bases and J by 8 bases. CDR3 sequence reads: CASNLRGGDEQFF. CDR3 DNA sequence: TGTGCCAGCAACCTCCGGGGGGGCGATGAGCAGTTCTTC.

CDR3 sequence: CASSRTSGGYPMTGELFF. For the CDR3, the DNA is TGTGCCAGCAGCAGGACTAGCGGGGGGTACCCGATGACCGGGGAGCTGTTTTTT. V gene TRBV5-4 combines with J gene TRBJ2-2, with TRBD2 matching 14 bases. CDR3 length: 18 amino acids. Germline assignment: CDR1 SGHNT and CDR2 YYREEE (reference sequence). After removal of 4 bases from V and 5 bases from J, the junction contained 10 bases not matched to a gene.

V usage is TRBV11-1 and J usage is TRBJ2-7; D gene uncertain. This CDR3 is built from 15 residues. The germline CDR1 and CDR2 sequences are SGHAT and FQDESV (reference sequence). The germline V and J ends were trimmed by 5 bases and 3 bases, with 17 bases remaining between them. CDR3 region: CASSLVPRVDYEQYF. CDR3 coding DNA: TGTGCCAGCAGCCTGGTCCCTCGGGTGGACTACGAGCAGTACTTC.

The chain is built from TRBV7-9 and TRBJ2-7; D uncertain. This CDR3 has 13 amino acids. Germline-derived CDR1 and CDR2 are SEHNR and FQNEAQ (reference sequence). V dropped 5 bases and J dropped 2 bases, with 10 bases sitting between them. CDR3 residues: CASSTLTTYEQYF. For the CDR3, the DNA is TGTGCCAGCAGCACGCTTACAACCTACGAGCAGTACTTC.